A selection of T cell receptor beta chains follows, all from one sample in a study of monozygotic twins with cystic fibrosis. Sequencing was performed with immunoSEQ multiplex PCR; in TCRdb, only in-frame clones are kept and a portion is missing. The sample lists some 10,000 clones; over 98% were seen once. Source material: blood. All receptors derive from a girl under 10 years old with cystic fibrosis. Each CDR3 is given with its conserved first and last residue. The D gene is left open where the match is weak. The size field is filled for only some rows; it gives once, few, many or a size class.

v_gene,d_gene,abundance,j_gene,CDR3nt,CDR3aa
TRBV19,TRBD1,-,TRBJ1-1,TGTGCCAGTAGTACCAGGACAGGGGGCGCTGAAGCTTTCTTT,CASSTRTGGAEAFF
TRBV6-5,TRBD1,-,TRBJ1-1,TGTGCCAGCAGTTACTCGCCAGGGGGCCTCACTGAAGCTTTCTTT,CASSYSPGGLTEAFF
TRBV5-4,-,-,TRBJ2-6,TGTGCCAGCAGCTTGGGACGGTCTGGGGCCAACGTCCTGACTTTC,CASSLGRSGANVLTF
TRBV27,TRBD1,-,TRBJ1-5,TGTGCCAGCAGCGGCCCAAGGACAGGCTACAATCAGCCCCAGCATTTT,CASSGPRTGYNQPQHF
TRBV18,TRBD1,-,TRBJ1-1,TGTGCCACGACCGGGACAGGGAGGAACACTGAAGCTTTCTTT,CATTGTGRNTEAFF
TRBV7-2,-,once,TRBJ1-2,TGTGCCAGCAGCTTAGGGGGCGGCTATGGCTACACCTTC,CASSLGGGYGYTF
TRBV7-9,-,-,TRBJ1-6,TGTGCCAGCAGCCCCCGGACCAGTGATAATTCACCCCTCCACTTT,CASSPRTSDNSPLHF
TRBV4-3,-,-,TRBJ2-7,TGCGCCAGCAGCCAAGATCAGGGGTTCTACGAGCAGTACTTC,CASSQDQGFYEQYF
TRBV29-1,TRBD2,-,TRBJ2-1,TGCAGCGCAGGGACTAGCGGGAGAAGGGAGCAGTTCTTC,CSAGTSGRREQFF
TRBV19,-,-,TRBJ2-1,TGTGCCAGTAGTATTGGTAGCTCCTACAATGAGCAGTTCTTC,CASSIGSSYNEQFF
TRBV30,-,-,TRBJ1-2,TGTGCCTGGAGTAGGGACACTGCCCTTTCTCAGCATGGCTACACCTTC,CAWSRDTALSQHGYTF
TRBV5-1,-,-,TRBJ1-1,TGCGCCAGCAGCTTACTCGGGGATAACACTGAAGCTTTCTTT,CASSLLGDNTEAFF
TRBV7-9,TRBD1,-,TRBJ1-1,TGTGCCAGCAGCCCGGGACAGCTCATGAACACTGAAGCTTTCTTT,CASSPGQLMNTEAFF
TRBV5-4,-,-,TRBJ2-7,TGTGCCAGCAGCTTGGAAAGGGGAACCTACGAGCAGTACTTC,CASSLERGTYEQYF
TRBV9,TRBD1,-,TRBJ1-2,TGTGCCAGCAGCGTAGCTTCGACAGGGGGCTATGGCTACACCTTC,CASSVASTGGYGYTF
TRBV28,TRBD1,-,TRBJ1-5,TGTGCCAGCAGGCAGACAGGGGCCGATAGCAATCAGCCCCAGCATTTT,CASRQTGADSNQPQHF
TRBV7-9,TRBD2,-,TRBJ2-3,TGTGCCAGCAGCACCGGACTAGCGGCCCACACAGATACGCAGTATTTT,CASSTGLAAHTDTQYF
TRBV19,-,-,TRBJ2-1,TGTGCCAGTAGTCCCTCGGGAGCGTACAATGAGCAGTTCTTC,CASSPSGAYNEQFF
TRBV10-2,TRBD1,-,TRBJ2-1,TGCGCCAGCAGTGGCTATACAGGGGAATTCTACAATGAGCAGTTCTTC,CASSGYTGEFYNEQFF
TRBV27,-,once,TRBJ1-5,TGTGCCAGCAGTTGGGGGGCTGGAGGCAATCAGCCCCAGCATTTT,CASSWGAGGNQPQHF
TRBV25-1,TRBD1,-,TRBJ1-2,TGTGCCAGCAGTGAATCCGGGAGGTTCGGGGACAGAGCCTATGGCTACACCTTC,CASSESGRFGDRAYGYTF
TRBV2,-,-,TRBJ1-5,TGTGCCAGCAGTCCCGGGACACCAAATCAGCCCCAGCATTTT,CASSPGTPNQPQHF
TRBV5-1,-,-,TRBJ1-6,TGCGCCAGCAGCTTGGATCCAGGGATCAATAATTCACCCCTCCACTTT,CASSLDPGINNSPLHF
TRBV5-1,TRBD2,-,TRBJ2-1,TGCGCCAGCAGCTTGGCGCTAGCGGGAGGACAGGGGGAGCAGTTCTTC,CASSLALAGGQGEQFF